These 8 T cell receptor beta chains share one sample of origin, sequenced in a study of blood T cell repertoires in COVID-19. Repertoires were generated with immunoSEQ multiplex PCR, while TCRdb's copy carries only in-frame clones and drops some. The repertoire holds more than 400,000 clones, with 70% to 90% as singletons. The source material was peripheral blood. Receptors were obtained from a human donor in a cohort sampled during active COVID-19.

The CDR3 loop reads CASRLAGGTDNEQFF. In DNA, the CDR3 is TGCGCCAGCAGACTAGCGGGAGGCACCGACAATGAGCAGTTCTTC. The genes are TRBV5-1 and TRBJ2-1; 12 positions match TRBD2. The CDR3 consists of 15 residues. The ends lost 5 bases at V and 5 bases at J; junction bases unmatched: 5. The V gene's germline CDR1 is SGHRS and CDR2 YFSETQ.

V usage is TRBV7-9 and J usage is TRBJ2-1; the D is unclear. V was pared by 5 bases and J by 5 bases, with 7 bases between. The CDR3 covers 12 residues. Germline V lookup: CDR1 SEHNR, CDR2 FQNEAQ (reference sequence). The CDR3 DNA is TGTGCCAGCAGCCTCAGGAACAATGAGCAGTTCTTC. It yields the protein CASSLRNNEQFF. The variable domain in full, completed from reference TRBV7-9 and TRBJ2-1, reads DTGVSQNPRHKITKRGQNVTFRCDPISEHNRLYWYRQTLGQGPEFLTYFQNEAQLEKSRLLSDRFSAERPKGSFSTLEIQRTEQGDSAMYLCASSLRNNEQFFGPGTRLTVL.

The chain employs TRBV3-1 (or the pseudogene TRBV3-2) and TRBJ2-5, with D possibly being TRBD2 (6 bases). The CDR3 runs to 15 residues. Germline V gives CDR1 LGHDT, CDR2 YNNKEL (reference sequence). V lost 0 bases to trimming and J lost 5 bases, with 13 bases between them. The CDR3 spells CASSQDLGGTETQYF. The CDR3 coding sequence is TGTGCCAGCAGCCAAGATCTGGGCGGGACGGAGACCCAGTACTTC.

The chain uses TRBV7-6 and TRBJ2-2; TRBD1 aligns across 8 bases. The CDR3 covers 15 residues. J was trimmed by 2 bases and V by 5 bases; bases with no gene match: 4. CDR1 is SGHVS and CDR2 is FNYEAQ in the germline V gene. The CDR3 reads CASSVGQGNTGELFF. The CDR3, as DNA: TGTGCCAGCAGCGTCGGACAGGGAAACACCGGGGAGCTGTTTTTT.

J is TRBJ2-7 and V is TRBV7-3; a possible D gene is TRBD1 (6 bases). The CDR3 is made up of 13 amino acids. Trimming removed 8 bases at V and 5 bases at J, with 16 bases between. The germline V gene encodes CDR1 SGHTA and CDR2 FQGTGA. CDR3 nucleotides: TGTGCCAGCGCAGTTATTTCAGGGGACGAGCAGTACTTC. This encodes CASAVISGDEQYF.

J is TRBJ2-1 and V is TRBV5-4, with 15 bases aligning to TRBD2. The germline V gene encodes CDR1 SGHNT and CDR2 YYREEE (reference sequence). V dropped 4 bases and J dropped 6; count of bases not matched to a gene: 5. The CDR3 has 16 amino acids. The CDR3 coding sequence is TGTGCCAGCAGCCCTGGACTAGCGGGAGGGGTCAATGAGCAGTTCTTC. It yields the protein CASSPGLAGGVNEQFF. Full variable domain (remainder filled in from reference TRBV5-4 and TRBJ2-1): ETGVTQSPTHLIKTRGQQVTLRCSSQSGHNTVSWYQQALGQGPQFIFQYYREEENGRGNFPPRFSGLQFPNYSSELNVNALELDDSALYLCASSPGLAGGVNEQFFGPGTRLTVL.

The chain links TRBV3-1 (or the pseudogene TRBV3-2) to TRBJ2-2; maybe TRBD1 (6 bases). Germline V gene sequence: CDR1 LGHDT, CDR2 YNNKEL (reference sequence). The CDR3 contains 14 residues. Trimming took 8 bases from V and 2 from J, leaving 12 bases between them. CDR3 nucleotide sequence: TGTGCCAGCGGGGACACCCCAAACACCGGGGAGCTGTTTTTT. Its protein is CASGDTPNTGELFF.

The chain couples TRBV7-9 to TRBJ1-5; 8 bases map to TRBD1. Trimming removed 5 bases from V and 6 bases from J; junction bases left unmatched: 15. Per germline, CDR1 SEHNR and CDR2 FQNEAQ (reference sequence). This CDR3 has 17 amino acids. Here the CDR3 DNA reads TGTGCCAGCAGCCGGACACAGGGGGGAAGGAGTAGTCAGCCCCAGCATTTT. This translates into CASSRTQGGRSSQPQHF.